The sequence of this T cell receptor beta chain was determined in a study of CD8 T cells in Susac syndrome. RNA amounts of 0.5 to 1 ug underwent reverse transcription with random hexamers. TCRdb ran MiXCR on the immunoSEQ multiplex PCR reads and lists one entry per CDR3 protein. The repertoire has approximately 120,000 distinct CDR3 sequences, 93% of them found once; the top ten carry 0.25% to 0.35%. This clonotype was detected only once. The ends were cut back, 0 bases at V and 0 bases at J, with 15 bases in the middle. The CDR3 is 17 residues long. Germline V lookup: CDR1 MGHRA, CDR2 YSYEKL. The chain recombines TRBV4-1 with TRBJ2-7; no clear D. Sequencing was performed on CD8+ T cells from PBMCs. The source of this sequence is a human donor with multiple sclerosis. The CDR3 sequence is CASSQEGPIGSSYEQYF. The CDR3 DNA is TGCGCCAGCAGCCAAGAAGGCCCTATTGGGTCCTCCTACGAGCAGTACTTC.